The next 20 T cell receptor beta chains were all read from a single sample in a study of cytomegalovirus exposure and HLA in healthy donors (dated by TCRdb to about 2017). Libraries were constructed by the immunoSEQ multiplex PCR assay. The multiplex PCR relied on a mix of 60 forward primers for TCR Vbeta segments and 13 reverse primers for TCR Jbeta segments. This is the immuneACCESS table as TCRdb keeps it, with only in-frame sequences that have V and J called. A part of the clones is gone; compared with another copy, unresolved V genes explain less than half, and the rest is unexplained. The table for this sample lists about 160,000 clones; 70% to 85% of them were counted only once. 2.1% of the sample belongs to the ten largest clones. Sequencing was carried out using PBMCs. The receptors derive from a man aged 35-49 years in good health and CMV-seronegative.

CDR3 DNA: TGTGCCAGCCGTCCCTCATCGGGGGGAGATACGCAGTATTTT. It specifies CASRPSSGGDTQYF. The chain couples TRBV6-5 to TRBJ2-3, with TRBD2 identical over 7 bases. There are 14 residues in the CDR3. V lost 8 bases, J lost 5 bases, and 10 bases stayed unmatched. Germline CDR1 MNHEY, CDR2 SVGAGI.

The chain employs TRBV29-1 and TRBJ2-3, with D possibly matching TRBD2 (5 bases). Germline CDR1 and CDR2: SQVTM and ANQGSEA. Trimming took off 4 bases at V and 1 base at J, with 12 bases between the two ends. The CDR3 has 14 amino acids. The DNA of the CDR3 is TGCAGCGTTGCGGGGTGGCGGGGCACAGATACGCAGTATTTT. Its protein product is CSVAGWRGTDTQYF.

In its sample, this clone was seen once. V usage is TRBV19 and J usage is TRBJ1-3, with 7 bases identical to TRBD1. V shed 6 bases and J 0 bases; nucleotides not matched to a gene: 5. The CDR3 is made up of 15 amino acids. CDR1 and CDR2 from the germline V gene are LNHDA and SQIVND (reference sequence). As DNA, the CDR3 is TGTGCCAGTAGCGCTGGGACAGCCTCTGGAAACACCATATATTTT. Its protein is CASSAGTASGNTIYF.

This clone has more than one count but fewer than ten. Additional DNA sequences in this sample encode the identical CDR3. The chain recombines TRBV7-8 with TRBJ2-1; weak D call: TRBD1 (5 bases). V dropped 3 bases and J dropped 4 bases, with 10 bases sitting between them. The CDR3 sequence is 14 residues long. From germline, CDR1 is SGHVS and CDR2 FQNEAQ. The DNA of the CDR3 is TGTGCCAGCAGCTTTTCGACAGATTACAATGAGCAGTTCTTC. This sequence encodes CASSFSTDYNEQFF. Full variable domain (rest looked up from reference TRBV7-8 and TRBJ2-1): GAGVSQSPRYKVAKRGQDVALRCDPISGHVSLFWYQQALGQGPEFLTYFQNEAQLDKSGLPSDRFFAERPEGSVSTLKIQRTQQEDSAVYLCASSFSTDYNEQFFGPGTRLTVL.

The sample holds one count of this clone. This chain joins TRBV9 and TRBJ1-4; TRBD1 aligns across 7 bases. Germline V gene data show CDR1 as SGDLS and CDR2 as YYNGEE. With 2 bases clipped from V and 8 bases from J, the junction kept 6 bases outside the gene matches. The CDR3 length is 14 residues. CDR3 loop: CASSVSGTVEKLFF. The CDR3, as DNA: TGTGCCAGCAGCGTGTCGGGGACAGTCGAAAAACTGTTTTTT.

Written as DNA, the CDR3 is TGTGCCAGCAGGCGGACAGGGGCCTCCCAAGAGACCCAGTACTTC. Translating it yields CASRRTGASQETQYF. The chain recombines TRBV6-1 with TRBJ2-5; TRBD1 matches 9 bases. The V gene end was trimmed by 6 bases and the J gene end by 1 base; junction bases not matched to a gene: 6. CDR3 length: 15 amino acids. Germline V gives CDR1 MNHNS, CDR2 SASEGT.

The chain has TRBV7-2 and TRBJ2-1; tentatively, D is TRBD2 (6 bases). CDR1 and CDR2 from the germline V gene are SGHTA and FQGNSA. This CDR3 contains 15 residues. V lost 3 bases to trimming and J lost 8 bases, with 17 bases between them. The CDR3 DNA reads TGTGCCAGCAGCTTGGCAGCGGGCCCGCGCGATGAGCAGTTCTTC. Encoded protein: CASSLAAGPRDEQFF.

This rearrangement joins TRBV4-1 to TRBJ2-7, with D possibly being TRBD2 (5 bases). V lost 0 bases, J lost 4 bases, and 13 bases lay in between. Looked up from germline, CDR1 is MGHRA and CDR2 is YSYEKL. CDR3 length equals 15 residues. The CDR3: CASSQEPLRDYEQYF. The CDR3 bases are TGCGCCAGCAGCCAAGAACCTCTTCGGGATTACGAGCAGTACTTC.

V usage is TRBV9 and J usage is TRBJ2-2, with D perhaps TRBD1 (5 bases). This CDR3 comprises 15 residues. The V end was cut by 2 bases, the J end by 3 bases, with 11 bases between. Per the germline V gene, CDR1 is SGDLS and CDR2 is YYNGEE. The CDR3 region is CASSVDPGYTGELFF. In DNA form, the CDR3 reads TGTGCCAGCAGCGTTGATCCAGGGTACACCGGGGAGCTGTTTTTT.

This chain joins TRBV19 and TRBJ2-1; 8 positions match TRBD2. This CDR3 is 14 amino acids long. The germline CDR1 and CDR2 sequences are LNHDA and SQIVND (reference sequence). V shed 7 bases, J shed 1 base, and the junction held 3 bases outside the gene matches. CDR3 amino acids: CASKAGVSYNEQFF. Written as DNA, the CDR3 is TGTGCCAGTAAAGCGGGAGTATCCTACAATGAGCAGTTCTTC.

The chain has TRBV2 and TRBJ2-3; maybe TRBD1 (6 bases). Germline assignment: CDR1 SNHLY and CDR2 FYNNEI. V was shortened by 9 bases and J by 0 bases, with 13 bases between the two germline ends. This CDR3 is 14 amino acids long. The CDR3 DNA sequence: TGTGCCAGTAGGGTGGGACATAGCACAGATACGCAGTATTTT. Its translation: CASRVGHSTDTQYF.

The rearrangement uses TRBV6-5 and TRBJ2-7; a possible D gene is TRBD2 (5 bases). Germline CDR1 MNHEY, CDR2 SVGAGI. This CDR3 is built from 14 residues. Trimming stripped 7 bases from V and 4 bases from J, with 17 bases between. The DNA of the CDR3 is TGTGCCAGCACCCCCGGCACTAGAAGTTACGAGCAGTACTTC. It is translated as CASTPGTRSYEQYF.

This clone was found once. The junction departs from the called germline gene at one end, perhaps through a read error. The V and J genes are TRBV29-1 and TRBJ2-6; D is perhaps TRBD1 (6 bases). The CDR3 loop spans 14 amino acids. In germline, CDR1 is SQVTM, CDR2 ANQGSEA. CDR3 in amino acids: CSVGQVTGANGLTF. CDR3 sequence (DNA): TGCAGCGTTGGACAGGTTACTGGGGCCAACGGCCTGACTTTC.

The chain recombines TRBV27 with TRBJ1-4, with D tentatively TRBD1 (6 bases). The length of the CDR3 is 16 residues. Germline V lookup: CDR1 MNHEY, CDR2 SMNVEV (reference sequence). The V and J ends lost 2 bases and 7 bases respectively, with 17 bases between them. The CDR3 sequence: CASSLGRGARVEKLFF. CDR3 bases: TGTGCCAGCAGTTTAGGGCGGGGGGCGCGGGTTGAAAAACTGTTTTTT.

This clone has a handful of counts. The V and J genes are TRBV9 and TRBJ2-3, with 8 bases aligning to TRBD1. Trimming at V came to 5 bases and at J to 3 bases, leaving 17 bases not matched to a gene. The CDR3 spans 18 residues. Germline values: CDR1 SGDLS, CDR2 YYNGEE. CDR3 DNA: TGTGCCAGCAGTGGTGGACAGGGCCAGGGCTTATTGACAGATACGCAGTATTTT. Amino acids: CASSGGQGQGLLTDTQYF.

The rearrangement links TRBV27 to TRBJ2-7; possible D gene TRBD1, 6 bases. The CDR3 is made up of 15 amino acids. V was pared by 5 bases and J by 3 bases, with 17 bases between. CDR1 MNHEY and CDR2 SMNVEV come from the germline V gene (reference sequence). CDR3 sequence: CASSPQGSGLYEQYF. DNA for the CDR3: TGTGCCAGCAGTCCCCAGGGGTCTGGGCTCTACGAGCAGTACTTC.

The chain employs TRBV5-1 and TRBJ2-5; TRBD2 matches 7 bases. Germline lookup yields CDR1 SGHRS and CDR2 YFSETQ. The CDR3 totals 15 residues. With 0 bases clipped from V and 1 base from J, the junction kept 3 bases outside the gene matches. CDR3 amino acids: CASSLAAGPQETQYF. CDR3 bases: TGCGCCAGCAGCTTGGCAGCGGGGCCCCAAGAGACCCAGTACTTC.

This clone was observed once. The gene calls are TRBV5-1 and TRBJ2-5, with TRBD2 identical over 7 bases. Germline V CDR1 and CDR2: SGHRS, YFSETQ. The CDR3 has 17 amino acids. Trimming cost V 4 bases and J 5 bases; bases outside gene matches: 17. CDR3 amino acids: CASSGGTGAGVGETQYF. As DNA, the CDR3 is TGCGCCAGCAGCGGAGGTACAGGTGCGGGGGTGGGCGAGACCCAGTACTTC.

This chain joins TRBV5-1 and TRBJ2-2; 10 bases match TRBD2. Germline-derived CDR1 and CDR2 are SGHRS and YFSETQ. J gave up 7 bases and V 0 bases, and 3 bases lay outside the gene matches. The CDR3 runs to 15 residues. CDR3 DNA: TGCGCCAGCAGCTTGGGGACTAGCGGTCACGGGGAGCTGTTTTTT. Amino acids: CASSLGTSGHGELFF.

This chain links TRBV2 with TRBJ2-7, with a weak D call TRBD1 (7 bases). The CDR3 is made up of 13 amino acids. Trimming shortened V by 6 bases and J by 7 bases, and 16 bases separated the two germline ends. Per germline, CDR1 SNHLY and CDR2 FYNNEI. The CDR3 coding sequence is TGTGCCAGCAGGAGGGACCAGGGGGGTGAGCAGTACTTC. Translation gives CASRRDQGGEQYF.